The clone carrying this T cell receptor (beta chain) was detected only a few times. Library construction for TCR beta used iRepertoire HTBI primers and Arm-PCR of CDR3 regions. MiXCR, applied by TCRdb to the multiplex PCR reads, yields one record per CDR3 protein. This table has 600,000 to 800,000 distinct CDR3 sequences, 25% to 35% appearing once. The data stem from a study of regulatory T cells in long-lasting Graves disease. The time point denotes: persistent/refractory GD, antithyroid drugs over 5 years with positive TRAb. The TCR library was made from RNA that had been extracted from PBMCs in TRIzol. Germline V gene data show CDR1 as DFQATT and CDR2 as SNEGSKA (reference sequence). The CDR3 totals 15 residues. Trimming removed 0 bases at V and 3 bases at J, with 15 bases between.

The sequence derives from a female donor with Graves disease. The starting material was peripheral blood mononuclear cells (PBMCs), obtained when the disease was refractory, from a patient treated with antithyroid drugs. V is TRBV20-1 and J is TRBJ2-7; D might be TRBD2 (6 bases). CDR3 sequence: CSARDSRLGSYEQYF. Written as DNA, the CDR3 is TGCAGTGCTAGAGATTCGAGACTAGGGAGCTACGAGCAGTACTTC.